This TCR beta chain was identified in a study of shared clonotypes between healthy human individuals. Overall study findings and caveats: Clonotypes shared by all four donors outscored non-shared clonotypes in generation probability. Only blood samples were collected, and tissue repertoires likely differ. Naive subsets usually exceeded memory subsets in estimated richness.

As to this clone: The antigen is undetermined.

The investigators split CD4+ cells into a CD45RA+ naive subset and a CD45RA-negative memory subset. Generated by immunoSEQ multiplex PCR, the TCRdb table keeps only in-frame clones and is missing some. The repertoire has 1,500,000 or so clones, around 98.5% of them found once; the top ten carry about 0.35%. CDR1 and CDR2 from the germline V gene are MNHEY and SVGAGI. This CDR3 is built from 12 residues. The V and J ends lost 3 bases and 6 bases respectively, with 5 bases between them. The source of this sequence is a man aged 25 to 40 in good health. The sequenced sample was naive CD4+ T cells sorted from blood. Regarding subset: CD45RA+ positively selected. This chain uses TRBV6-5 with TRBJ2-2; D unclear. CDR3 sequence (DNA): TGTGCCAGCAGTTATCAGGCCGGGGAGCTGTTTTTT. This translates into CASSYQAGELFF.